This is a list of T cell receptor beta chains from one sample in a study of cytomegalovirus exposure and HLA in healthy donors. The method was immunoSEQ multiplex PCR; TCRdb's version includes in-frame clones alone and lacks a portion of them. The sample holds about 190,000 clones, 74% seen once. The material sequenced was PBMCs. These receptors all stem from a young woman in good health and CMV-seropositive. Each CDR3 is given with its conserved first and last residue. The order of the fields is J gene, V gene, clone size, D gene, CDR3 protein, CDR3 DNA. D genes are given only for firm matches. For some rows the clone size is stated as once, few or many, or as a class when expanded; others skip it.

TRBJ1-1,TRBV6-5,-,-,CASSYFSTGNTEAFF,TGTGCCAGCAGTTATTTTTCGACGGGGAACACTGAAGCTTTCTTT
TRBJ1-5,TRBV2,few,-,CASSEAFSNQPQHF,TGTGCCAGTAGTGAAGCCTTTAGCAATCAGCCCCAGCATTTT
TRBJ2-1,TRBV7-2,-,TRBD2,CASSSGTSGLYNEQFF,TGTGCCAGCAGCTCGGGGACTAGCGGACTCTACAATGAGCAGTTCTTC
TRBJ1-5,TRBV19,-,-,CASSTYRDSNQPQHF,TGTGCCAGTAGTACCTACAGGGATAGCAATCAGCCCCAGCATTTT
TRBJ2-7,TRBV10-2,once,-,CASNGQTYEQYF,TGCGCCAGCAATGGACAGACCTACGAGCAGTACTTC
TRBJ1-4,TRBV6-1,-,-,CASSDAPGHGNEKLFF,TGTGCCAGCAGTGACGCTCCGGGACACGGAAATGAAAAACTGTTTTTT
TRBJ1-2,TRBV28,-,-,CASLERGRPHGYTF,TGTGCCTCCCTCGAGCGGGGGCGCCCCCATGGCTACACCTTC
TRBJ2-7,TRBV5-8,-,-,CASSFGRARSYEQYF,TGTGCCAGCAGCTTCGGGCGGGCGAGGTCCTACGAGCAGTACTTC
TRBJ2-3,TRBV7-9,few,TRBD2,CASSAFSAGGTDTQYF,TGTGCCAGCAGCGCCTTTAGTGCGGGAGGGACAGATACGCAGTATTTT
TRBJ2-3,TRBV29-1,-,TRBD1,CSVALQGALLDTQYF,TGCAGCGTGGCTTTACAGGGGGCGCTTTTAGATACGCAGTATTTT
TRBJ1-2,TRBV6-5,few,TRBD1,CASSKQGGWHGYTF,TGTGCCAGCAGTAAACAGGGGGGGTGGCATGGCTACACCTTC
TRBJ2-2,TRBV27,-,TRBD1,CASTTGANTGELFF,TGTGCCAGCACCACAGGGGCGAACACCGGGGAGCTGTTTTTT
TRBJ2-7,TRBV27,once,TRBD2,CASSQTSGSYEQYF,TGTGCCAGCAGTCAAACTAGCGGGAGCTACGAGCAGTACTTC
TRBJ2-2,TRBV5-1,-,-,CASRSGGGGTGELFF,TGCGCCAGCAGATCGGGAGGAGGGGGCACCGGGGAGCTGTTTTTT
TRBJ2-7,TRBV4-1,-,TRBD1,CASSTLTGVSYEQYF,TGCGCCAGCAGCACTCTGACAGGGGTCTCCTACGAGCAGTACTTC
TRBJ2-3,TRBV15,-,TRBD2,CATSKTSGSPDTQYF,TGTGCCACCAGCAAGACTAGCGGGAGTCCAGATACGCAGTATTTT